The 3 T cell receptor beta chains below come from one sample, sequenced in a study of shared clonotypes between healthy human individuals. Assay used: immunoSEQ multiplex PCR; TCRdb lists only in-frame clones, some missing. This sample has some 2 million clones, with roughly 94% found just once. Sequenced: naive CD4+ T cells sorted from blood. Indicated subset: CD45RA+ positively selected. The receptor source for this set is a young man in good health.

The V and J genes are TRBV10-3 and TRBJ2-1; 12 positions agree with TRBD2. The CDR3 has 15 residues. Germline assignment: CDR1 ENHRY and CDR2 SYGVKD. V lost 6 bases, J lost 8 bases, and 8 bases stayed unmatched. CDR3 nucleotide sequence: TGTGCCATCAGATCTAGCGGGAGGGGTAGCGATGAGCAGTTCTTC. Its protein product is CAIRSSGRGSDEQFF.

The chain has TRBV12-5 and TRBJ2-7; D not resolved. Germline values: CDR1 LGHNT, CDR2 FRNRAP. V lost 9 bases and J lost 2, with 5 bases in between. This CDR3 has 10 amino acids. CDR3 sequence reads: CARSPYEQYF. CDR3 nucleotides: TGTGCTAGATCTCCCTACGAGCAGTACTTC.

Remarks on this clone: A much larger clone lies a single base off, so this may be a read error. At the DNA level, this CDR3 is encoded by other sequences in the same sample as well. The chain carries TRBV7-9 and TRBJ1-2, with D hard to call. V dropped 1 base and J dropped 5 bases, with 5 bases sitting between them. CDR3 length equals 12 residues. Germline CDR1 SEHNR, CDR2 FQNEAQ (reference sequence). CDR3 loop: CASSLEGYGYTF. The CDR3 nucleotides read TGTGCCAGCAGCTTAGAGGGTTATGGCTACACCTTC.